This T cell receptor beta chain was captured by sequencing in a study of OX40 agonist ivuxolimab in advanced cancers. Turning to the study itself: Dose-escalation patients' cancers were hepatocellular carcinoma, melanoma, renal cell or head and neck cancer. General observations from the study: Expanded peripheral T cell antigen specificity was not determined.

Germline loops: CDR1 SEHNR, CDR2 FQNEAQ (reference sequence). V shed 8 bases, J shed 5 bases, and the junction held 13 bases outside the gene matches. The CDR3 totals 16 residues. Sampled blood was obtained at baseline, cycle 4 day 1, and cycle 7 day 1. In regard to this clone: Its antigen is unidentified.

The assay was immunoSEQ multiplex PCR, and TCRdb's table has in-frame clones only and misses some. Of about 79,000 clones listed, roughly 87% are singletons. Sequenced material: CD4+ or CD8+ T cells sorted from blood, taken in a trial of the OX40 agonist ivuxolimab. This sequence joins TRBV7-9 and TRBJ2-2; TRBD1 agrees at 8 bases. This sequence originates from an adult with an advanced solid tumor such as melanoma, head and neck, liver or kidney cancer. CDR3 protein: CASQAGGPKRTGELFF. CDR3 nucleotides: TGTGCCAGCCAAGCAGGGGGCCCTAAACGGACCGGGGAGCTGTTTTTT. Filled out from reference TRBV7-9 and TRBJ2-2, the complete variable domain reads DTGVSQNPRHKITKRGQNVTFRCDPISEHNRLYWYRQTLGQGPEFLTYFQNEAQLEKSRLLSDRFSAERPKGSFSTLEIQRTEQGDSAMYLCASQAGGPKRTGELFFGEGSRLTVL.